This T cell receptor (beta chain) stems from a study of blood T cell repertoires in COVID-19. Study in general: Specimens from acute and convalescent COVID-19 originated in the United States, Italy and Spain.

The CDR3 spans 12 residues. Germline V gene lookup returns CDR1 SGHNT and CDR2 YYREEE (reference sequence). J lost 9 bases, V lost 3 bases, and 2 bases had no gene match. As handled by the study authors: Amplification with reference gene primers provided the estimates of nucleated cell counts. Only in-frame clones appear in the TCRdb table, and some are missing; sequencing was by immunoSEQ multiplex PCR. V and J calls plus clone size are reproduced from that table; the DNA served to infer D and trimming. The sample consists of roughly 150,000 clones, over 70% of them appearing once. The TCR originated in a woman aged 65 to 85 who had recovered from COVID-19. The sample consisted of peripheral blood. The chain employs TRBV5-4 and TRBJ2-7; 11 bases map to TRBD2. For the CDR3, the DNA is TGTGCCAGCAGCTCCGGACTAGCGGGGCAGTACTTC. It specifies CASSSGLAGQYF.